This T cell receptor beta chain was recorded in a study of blood T cell repertoires in COVID-19. Produced via immunoSEQ multiplex PCR; TCRdb's table is partial and in-frame only. This table holds 100,000 to 130,000 clones, roughly four fifths found once. The V gene's germline CDR1 is MNHEY and CDR2 SVGAGI. CDR3 size: 13 residues. Trimming stripped 0 bases from V and 7 bases from J, with 4 bases between. The sequencing input was peripheral blood. The receptor was isolated from an older woman with acute or convalescent COVID-19. This rearrangement joins TRBV6-5 to TRBJ1-6; D unclear. The CDR3 nucleotides are TGTGCCAGCAGTTACTCGCAGAATTCACCCCTCCACTTT. It specifies CASSYSQNSPLHF.